This TCR beta chain is drawn from a study of cytomegalovirus exposure and HLA in healthy donors. Vbeta (60) and Jbeta (13) primers were used in the PCR. Here immunoSEQ multiplex PCR was the method, and the copy in TCRdb shows in-frame clones only, minus some. The data contain 150,000 to 200,000 clones, about three quarters of them singletons. Germline V gene sequence: CDR1 SEHNR, CDR2 FQNEAQ (reference sequence). After removal of 4 bases from V and 2 bases from J, the junction contained 8 bases not matched to a gene. This CDR3 region has 18 residues. The sample comprised PBMCs. The V call is TRBV7-9, the J call TRBJ2-3; TRBD2 matches at 14 bases. The TCR comes from a woman aged 40 to 50 in good health and CMV-seropositive. Here the CDR3 DNA reads TGTGCCAGCAGCTCGGGACTAGCGGGAGCGAGAAACACAGATACGCAGTATTTT. This translates into CASSSGLAGARNTDTQYF.